This TCR beta chain appears in the sequencing data of a study of blood T cell repertoires in COVID-19. The wider study: Sites in the United States, Italy and Spain provided acute and convalescent COVID-19 samples. PBMCs, B-cell-depleted T cells, or T cells provided the cDNA or gDNA that made up the material.

The V segment lost 4 bases and the J segment 0 bases; nucleotides outside the gene matches: 7. CDR3 length equals 17 residues. Germline V gives CDR1 MDHEN, CDR2 SYDVKM. This clone has just one count. Profiling relied on immunoSEQ multiplex PCR, and the TCRdb table lists in-frame clones only, not all of them. The table shows fewer than 500,000 clones, with 70% to 90% occurring only once. The sequenced sample was PBMCs or T cells enriched from blood (not recorded which). The origin of this receptor is a woman aged 18-29 years with acute COVID-19. This chain uses TRBV28 with TRBJ1-4; 8 bases match TRBD1. The CDR3 sequence: CASSSADRASTNEKLFF. For the CDR3, the DNA is TGTGCCAGCAGTTCCGCGGACAGGGCCTCAACTAATGAAAAACTGTTTTTT.